The source of this TCR beta chain is a study of OX40 agonist ivuxolimab in advanced cancers. Whole-study results and caveats: At 0.1 to 3.0 mg/kg and by week 6, CD4+ and CD8+ T cells in the blood had expanded clonally. It was also the case that some nonresponders had low normalized T-cell clonal expansion.

Blood sampling was done at baseline, cycle 4 day 1, and cycle 7 day 1. The CDR3 is 14 amino acids. Germline trimming cut 3 bases from V and 1 base from J; bases unmatched to any gene: 0. Germline V gives CDR1 SNHLY, CDR2 FYNNEI. TCRdb keeps only in-frame clones here, not all; method: immunoSEQ multiplex PCR. The table lists roughly 81,000 clones, approximately 85% of them singletons, with 5% to 6.5% in the top ten. For this clone: Its target is not known.

Sequencing used CD4+ or CD8+ T cells sorted from blood, obtained in a trial of the OX40 agonist ivuxolimab. The rearrangement joins TRBV2 to TRBJ2-3, with 8 bases lining up with TRBD1. The TCR originated in an adult with an advanced solid tumor such as melanoma, head and neck, liver or kidney cancer. CDR3 residues: CASSETGGTDTQYF. CDR3 DNA sequence: TGTGCCAGCAGTGAGACAGGGGGCACAGATACGCAGTATTTT.